Following are 14 T cell receptor beta chains from one sample sequenced in a study of blood T cell repertoires in COVID-19. Assay used: immunoSEQ multiplex PCR; TCRdb lists only in-frame clones, some missing. The data hold about 170,000 clones, with around 87% observed a single time. The specimen sequenced was peripheral blood. Receptors originate from a man in his sixties with COVID-19, enrolled during active disease.

The CDR3 sequence: CASSPSGQGVYGYTF. The CDR3 nucleotides read TGTGCCAGCTCACCAAGTGGACAGGGGGTTTATGGCTACACCTTC. This rearrangement joins TRBV18 to TRBJ1-2, with 10 positions matching TRBD1. The CDR3 loop spans 15 amino acids. Germline CDR1 KGHSH, CDR2 LQKENI. The V gene end was trimmed by 2 bases and the J gene end by 5 bases; junction bases not matched to a gene: 5.

V is TRBV9 and J is TRBJ1-4; 9 bases agree with TRBD1. This CDR3 is 17 amino acids long. V lost 2 bases, J lost 3 bases, and 8 bases stayed unmatched. Looked up from germline, CDR1 is SGDLS and CDR2 is YYNGEE. The CDR3 protein is CASSVTGGELSNEKLFF. CDR3 coding DNA: TGTGCCAGCAGCGTTACAGGGGGCGAGTTATCTAATGAAAAACTGTTTTTT. The variable domain in full, completed from reference TRBV9 and TRBJ1-4, reads DSGVTQTPKHLITATGQRVTLRCSPRSGDLSVYWYQQSLDQGLQFLIQYYNGEERAKGNILERFSAQQFPDLHSELNLSSLELGDSALYFCASSVTGGELSNEKLFFGSGTQLSVL.

The chain combines TRBV27 with TRBJ2-1; TRBD2 matches 12 bases. J was trimmed by 7 bases and V by 2 bases; bases with no gene match: 6. This CDR3 has 16 residues. The germline V gene has CDR1 MNHEY and CDR2 SMNVEV (reference sequence). The DNA of the CDR3 is TGTGCCAGCAGTTTACTAGCGGGAGGGGGGGGTAATGAGCAGTTCTTC. It codes for CASSLLAGGGGNEQFF.

This chain joins TRBV5-1 and TRBJ2-5; D may be TRBD2 (6 bases). Germline lookup yields CDR1 SGHRS and CDR2 YFSETQ. The CDR3 totals 15 residues. V lost 4 bases and J lost 3, with 16 bases in between. CDR3 in DNA: TGCGCCAGCAGCACGCCCTTTGCGGGGAAAGAGACCCAGTACTTC. Translation: CASSTPFAGKETQYF.

The chain carries TRBV5-4 and TRBJ1-2; D might be TRBD1 (6 bases). This CDR3 is 13 amino acids long. Germline V CDR1 and CDR2: SGHNT, YYREEE (reference sequence). The V and J ends lost 4 bases and 4 bases respectively, with 11 bases between them. The CDR3 sequence is CASSTKDSYGYTF. The DNA of the CDR3 is TGTGCCAGCAGCACTAAGGACAGCTATGGCTACACCTTC.

V and J are TRBV2 and TRBJ2-3; D call uncertain. The V and J ends lost 2 bases and 5 bases respectively, with 2 bases between them. This CDR3 is built from 11 residues. CDR1 and CDR2 from the germline V gene are SNHLY and FYNNEI. This CDR3 is CASSELDTQYF. In nucleotides, the CDR3 is TGTGCCAGCAGTGAACTAGATACGCAGTATTTT.

This clone was recorded once. V usage is TRBV5-6 and J usage is TRBJ1-2; TRBD1 aligns across 12 bases. The CDR3 is 15 amino acids. The J segment lost 7 bases and the V segment lost 4 bases, leaving 8 bases of the junction unmatched. Germline loops: CDR1 SGHDT, CDR2 YYEEEE. CDR3 sequence: CASSRGDRGLPGYTF. CDR3 coding DNA: TGTGCCAGCAGCCGGGGGGACAGGGGGCTTCCTGGCTACACCTTC.

The chain employs TRBV9 and TRBJ2-2; TRBD2 matches at 8 bases. The CDR3 has 19 residues. Germline CDR1 and CDR2: SGDLS and YYNGEE. Unmatched junction bases numbered 12, after V lost 0 bases and J lost 2 bases. In DNA, the CDR3 is TGTGCCAGCAGCGTAGGGCCCCTCCCGGGGGGGGCAAACACCGGGGAGCTGTTTTTT. It codes for CASSVGPLPGGANTGELFF.

This clone was seen only a few times. The chain uses TRBV19 and TRBJ2-7; 13 bases are shared with TRBD2. The germline gives CDR1 LNHDA, CDR2 SQIVND (reference sequence). The junction had 4 bases not matched to a gene; V was cut back by 5 bases and J by 0 bases. The CDR3 is 16 residues long. For the CDR3, the DNA is TGTGCCAGTAGTCCACGGACTAGCGGGAGCTCCTACGAGCAGTACTTC. Translation: CASSPRTSGSSYEQYF.

On this clone: One end of the junction varies from germline; a read error may be responsible. The CDR3 DNA is TGTGCTAGCAGCCGAGACAAGAACACTGAAGCTTTCTTT. Protein: CASSRDKNTEAFF. V usage is TRBV7-7 and J usage is TRBJ1-1; the D is unclear. This CDR3 has 13 amino acids. The V gene's germline CDR1 is SSHAT and CDR2 FNYEAQ (reference sequence). Drawing the rest from reference TRBV7-7 and TRBJ1-1, the complete variable domain is GAGVSQSPRYKVTKRGQDVTLRCDPISSHATLYWYQQALGQGPEFLTYFNYEAQPDKSGLPSDRFSAERPEGSISTLTIQRTEQRDSAMYRCASSRDKNTEAFFGQGTRLTVV.

CDR3 amino acids: CASSFGTGGMGELFF. DNA of the CDR3: TGTGCCAGCAGTTTTGGGACAGGGGGCATGGGGGAGCTGTTTTTT. The rearrangement joins TRBV6-6 to TRBJ2-2; 12 bases align to TRBD1. The CDR3 length is 15 residues. CDR1 is MNHNY and CDR2 is SVGAGI in the germline V gene (reference sequence). V gave up 4 bases and J gave up 8 bases; unmatched junction bases: 5.

The chain has TRBV19 and TRBJ1-2; D perhaps matches TRBD1 (6 bases). Germline V gene sequence: CDR1 LNHDA, CDR2 SQIVND (reference sequence). The CDR3 loop spans 14 amino acids. Trimming took 5 bases from V and 7 from J, leaving 17 bases between them. The CDR3, as DNA: TGTGCCAGTAGTGATTCGGGCAGGGGCGGTGGCTACACCTTC. It codes for CASSDSGRGGGYTF.

The chain is built from TRBV11-3 and TRBJ2-6, with 8 nucleotides matching TRBD2. The CDR3 totals 18 residues. Germline-derived CDR1 and CDR2 are SGHNT and YENEEA. V was clipped by 1 base and J by 4 bases; unmatched bases: 9. Here the CDR3 reads CASSLVPGGRKGANVLTF. DNA for the CDR3: TGTGCCAGCAGCTTAGTCCCCGGCGGGAGGAAGGGGGCCAACGTCCTGACTTTC.

The chain couples TRBV19 to TRBJ1-4; D possibly corresponds to TRBD1 (6 bases). Trimming stripped 9 bases from V and 5 bases from J, with 19 bases between. The CDR3 length is 15 residues. The germline CDR1 and CDR2 sequences are LNHDA and SQIVND (reference sequence). The CDR3: CASLGFGTGNEKLFF. The CDR3 DNA reads TGTGCCAGCCTTGGTTTTGGTACAGGGAATGAAAAACTGTTTTTT.